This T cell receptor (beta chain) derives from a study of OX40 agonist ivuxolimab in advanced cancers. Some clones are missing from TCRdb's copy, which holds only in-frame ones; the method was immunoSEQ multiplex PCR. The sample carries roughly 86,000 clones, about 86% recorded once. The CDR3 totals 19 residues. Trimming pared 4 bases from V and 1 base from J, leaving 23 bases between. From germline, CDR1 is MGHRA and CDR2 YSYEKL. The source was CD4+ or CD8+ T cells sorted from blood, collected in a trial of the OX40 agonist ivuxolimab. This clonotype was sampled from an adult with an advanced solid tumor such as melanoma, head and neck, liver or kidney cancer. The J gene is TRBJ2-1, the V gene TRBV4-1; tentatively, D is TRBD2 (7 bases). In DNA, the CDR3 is TGCGCCAGCAGCCCCTCAAGGACTACGAGGGGGGGATCCTACAATGAGCAGTTCTTC. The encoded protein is CASSPSRTTRGGSYNEQFF.